The 18 T cell receptor beta chains below were found in one sample sequenced in a study of PD-1 blockade in classical Hodgkin lymphoma. This table comes from immunoSEQ multiplex PCR, and its TCRdb copy is limited to in-frame clones, with some not included. The data hold 89,000 or so clones, with around 90% observed a single time. All patients experienced relapse after autologous stem cell transplantation, and brentuximab vedotin exposure was variable. The sequencing used peripheral blood mononuclear cells (PBMCs), collected before the second cycle of nivolumab. These receptors originate from a human donor with classical Hodgkin lymphoma.

This chain uses TRBV6-5 with TRBJ2-6; D is undetermined. Germline CDR1 is MNHEY and CDR2 is SVGAGI. V lost 2 bases and J 2 bases, leaving 7 bases between the germline ends. This CDR3 is 15 amino acids long. This CDR3 is CASSYDGAGANVLTF. For the CDR3, the DNA is TGTGCCAGCAGTTACGATGGTGCTGGGGCCAACGTCCTGACTTTC.

In its sample, this clone was seen a few times. The chain is built from TRBV4-1 and TRBJ2-5; D is unresolved. Germline V gene lookup returns CDR1 MGHRA and CDR2 YSYEKL. CDR3 length: 15 amino acids. Trimming left V 7 bases short and J 4 bases short, with 19 bases between. CDR3 sequence (DNA): TGCGCCAGCACCTCCGGTTATTCTGATTCAGAGACCCAGTACTTC. The encoded protein is CASTSGYSDSETQYF.

V is TRBV7-6 and J is TRBJ1-2, with 9 bases fitting TRBD1. The length of the CDR3 is 15 residues. The germline CDR1 and CDR2 sequences are SGHVS and FNYEAQ. V trimming: 1 base; J trimming: 4 bases; junction bases outside the gene matches: 4. The CDR3 region is CASSLEMTGGYGYTF. DNA of the CDR3: TGTGCCAGCAGCTTAGAAATGACAGGGGGCTATGGCTACACCTTC.

The chain joins TRBV27 to TRBJ2-5; D ambiguous. Trimming cost V 6 bases and J 0 bases, with 11 bases left between them. The CDR3 covers 14 residues. Per germline, CDR1 MNHEY and CDR2 SMNVEV (reference sequence). The CDR3: CASSGPPYQETQYF. CDR3 DNA: TGTGCCAGCAGCGGTCCGCCGTACCAAGAGACCCAGTACTTC.

This clone has only one observation. The rearrangement joins TRBV18 to TRBJ2-5; D gene uncertain. V shed 2 bases and J shed 3 bases, with 13 bases lying between them. The CDR3 contains 15 residues. Per the germline V gene, CDR1 is KGHSH and CDR2 is LQKENI. The CDR3 DNA follows: TGTGCCAGCTCACCAGACCCGGGCAGAAAAGAGACCCAGTACTTC. Its protein product is CASSPDPGRKETQYF.

The chain carries TRBV28 and TRBJ1-1, with D perhaps matching TRBD1 (5 bases). Trimming removed 1 base at V and 5 bases at J, with 8 bases between. The CDR3 has 13 amino acids. The germline V gene encodes CDR1 MDHEN and CDR2 SYDVKM. This CDR3 is CASSLSGETEAFF. The DNA of the CDR3 is TGTGCCAGCAGTTTATCGGGGGAAACTGAAGCTTTCTTT.

The V gene is TRBV9, the J gene TRBJ1-3; TRBD1 is a possible D gene (5 bases). Germline V lookup: CDR1 SGDLS, CDR2 YYNGEE. The ends were cut back, 0 bases at V and 2 bases at J, with 12 bases in the middle. The CDR3 length is 16 residues. DNA of the CDR3: TGTGCCAGCAGCGTAGACCAGAGGGGAACTGGAAACACCATATATTTT. Its translation is CASSVDQRGTGNTIYF.

This chain uses TRBV4-2 with TRBJ1-2, with D possibly being TRBD1 (5 bases). This CDR3 spans 18 amino acids. Germline V CDR1 and CDR2: LGHNA, YNFKEQ. The germline V and J ends were trimmed by 0 bases and 6 bases, with 23 bases remaining between them. CDR3 residues: CASSQDRGRGVGFDGYTF. The DNA for the CDR3 is TGTGCCAGCAGCCAAGATCGGGGCAGAGGGGTGGGATTTGATGGCTACACCTTC.

The chain joins TRBV10-3 to TRBJ1-2; a weak D match, TRBD1 (5 bases). Trimming shortened V by 0 bases and J by 4 bases, and 9 bases separated the two germline ends. CDR3 length: 14 amino acids. Germline V gene sequence: CDR1 ENHRY, CDR2 SYGVKD. Here the CDR3 DNA reads TGTGCCATCAGTGAGTCTCGGGACGGCTATGGCTACACCTTC. Translating gives CAISESRDGYGYTF.

The chain is built from TRBV21-1 and TRBJ1-5; the D segment call TRBD1 is taken from the table without a DNA check. TRBV21-1 is an annotated pseudogene. The CDR3 is made up of 16 amino acids. The CDR3 DNA sequence: TGTGCCAGCAGCAAAGCTGATGGGGCCCCTAAGCAGCCCCAGCATTTT. It encodes CASSKADGAPKQPQHF.

This rearrangement joins TRBV5-4 to TRBJ2-7; D possibly corresponds to TRBD2 (6 bases). Per germline, CDR1 SGHNT and CDR2 YYREEE (reference sequence). This CDR3 is 14 amino acids long. Deletions cut 1 base from V and 0 bases from J, with 8 bases between. The CDR3 protein is CASSLLASSYEQYF. The CDR3 coding sequence is TGTGCCAGCAGCTTGCTAGCGAGCTCCTACGAGCAGTACTTC.

CDR3 sequence (DNA): TGCGCCAGCAGCTTAGGGGTAAGTGAAGCTTTCTTT. The encoded protein is CASSLGVSEAFF. This sequence joins TRBV5-1 and TRBJ1-1; tentatively, D is TRBD1 (5 bases). This CDR3 contains 12 residues. The V gene lost 2 bases and the J gene lost 7 bases, with 9 bases spanning the gap. Germline V lookup: CDR1 SGHRS, CDR2 YFSETQ.

This chain joins TRBV7-9 and TRBJ1-5; D may be TRBD1 (5 bases). Germline V CDR1 and CDR2: SEHNR, FQNEAQ (reference sequence). The CDR3 is 17 residues long. The V end was cut by 3 bases, the J end by 2 bases, with 17 bases between. In DNA, the CDR3 is TGTGCCAGCAGCTTGGGGCTAGGGTCGGGGGGCAATCAGCCCCAGCATTTT. Protein product: CASSLGLGSGGNQPQHF.

V gene TRBV9 combines with J gene TRBJ2-3; 10 nucleotides line up with TRBD2. The germline V gene has CDR1 SGDLS and CDR2 YYNGEE. The CDR3 has 15 residues. Germline trimming cut 3 bases from V and 0 bases from J; bases unmatched to any gene: 1. CDR3 coding DNA: TGTGCCAGCAGCGCGACTAGCGGGAGCACAGATACGCAGTATTTT. Residues: CASSATSGSTDTQYF.

This chain uses TRBV9 with TRBJ2-7, with D perhaps TRBD1 or TRBD2 (5 bases each). The germline V and J ends were trimmed by 0 bases and 3 bases, with 10 bases remaining between them. CDR3 length: 14 amino acids. Germline V gene lookup returns CDR1 SGDLS and CDR2 YYNGEE. The DNA for the CDR3 is TGTGCCAGCAGCGTAGGGGGAGACAGCTACGAGCAGTACTTC. It encodes CASSVGGDSYEQYF.

This clone has only one observation. The V gene is TRBV7-9, the J gene TRBJ2-2; TRBD1 is a possible D gene (6 bases). Germline CDR1 reads SEHNR; CDR2 reads FQNEAQ (reference sequence). V gave up 5 bases and J gave up 7 bases, with 17 bases separating them. CDR3 size: 15 residues. CDR3 sequence (DNA): TGTGCCAGCAGCCTAAGCCAACAGGGTGGCGGGGAGCTGTTTTTT. Translation gives CASSLSQQGGGELFF. Complete variable domain (other parts from reference TRBV7-9 and TRBJ2-2): DTGVSQNPRHKITKRGQNVTFRCDPISEHNRLYWYRQTLGQGPEFLTYFQNEAQLEKSRLLSDRFSAERPKGSFSTLEIQRTEQGDSAMYLCASSLSQQGGGELFFGEGSRLTVL.

The rearrangement links TRBV29-1 to TRBJ2-7; a possible D gene is TRBD2 (5 bases). The CDR3 length is 13 residues. V dropped 2 bases and J dropped 2 bases, with 10 bases sitting between them. Germline V CDR1 and CDR2: SQVTM, ANQGSEA. CDR3 in DNA: TGCAGCGTTGAACACCGGGATACCTACGAGCAGTACTTC. Protein product: CSVEHRDTYEQYF.

The chain carries TRBV27 and TRBJ1-4, with 8 bases aligning to TRBD1. The CDR3 runs 17 residues. Trimming cost V 5 bases and J 6 bases; bases outside gene matches: 14. Germline CDR1 is MNHEY and CDR2 is SMNVEV (reference sequence). The DNA for the CDR3 is TGTGCCAGCAGTACCCAGGGGGCCATCCTGGGGGATGAAAAACTGTTTTTT. It is translated as CASSTQGAILGDEKLFF. Filled out from reference TRBV27 and TRBJ1-4, the complete variable domain reads EAQVTQNPRYLITVTGKKLTVTCSQNMNHEYMSWYRQDPGLGLRQIYYSMNVEVTDKGDVPEGYKVSRKEKRNFPLILESPSPNQTSLYFCASSTQGAILGDEKLFFGSGTQLSVL.